The text below deals with one TCR beta chain. Its antigen is undetermined. Germline loops: CDR1 SGDLS, CDR2 YYNGEE. The trim removed 0 bases at V and 10 bases at J, leaving 9 bases unmatched. This CDR3 comprises 16 residues. TCRdb redid the calling of the 5' RACE reads with MiXCR, one entry per CDR3 protein. The data show approximately 540,000 distinct CDR3 sequences, with over 9.5% seen just once and 6.5% to 7% held by the top ten. This entry comes from a study of CD8 T cells in ankylosing spondylitis. Points from the study as a whole: For ankylosing spondylitis blood, a TCR beta motif of fewer than 10 highly homologous variants appeared characteristic. Disease-linked clones bore a CD8+ phenotype and were relatively rare in peripheral blood. Some motif variants were previously reported in reactive arthritis synovial fluid and blood.

This clonotype originated in a male donor with ankylosing spondylitis. Sequencing was performed on blood, either unsorted or a sorted T cell fraction (not recorded which). The rearrangement uses TRBV9 and TRBJ2-3; 12 nucleotides align to TRBD2. The CDR3 sequence: CASSVGGLAGKSAQYF. The CDR3 DNA sequence: TGTGCCAGCAGCGTAGGAGGACTAGCGGGAAAATCGGCGCAGTATTTT. The variable domain in full, with the rest retrieved from reference TRBV9 and TRBJ2-3, is DSGVTQTPKHLITATGQRVTLRCSPRSGDLSVYWYQQSLDQGLQFLIQYYNGEERAKGNILERFSAQQFPDLHSELNLSSLELGDSALYFCASSVGGLAGKSAQYFGPGTRLTVL.